This passage covers 3 T cell receptor beta chains from one sample sequenced in a study of beta chain features in type 1 diabetes. cDNA synthesis used the whole RNA isolate, giving expressed TCRB sequences. Sequencing was performed with immunoSEQ multiplex PCR; in TCRdb, only in-frame clones are kept and a portion is missing. The sample holds 120,000 to 150,000 clones, 40% to 60% seen once. Specimen: Tregs from blood. These receptors were taken from a man between 18 and 29 years old in good health.

The genes are TRBV28 and TRBJ2-7, with D possibly TRBD2 on 6 matching bases. V lost 8 bases and J 4 bases, leaving 15 bases between the germline ends. Germline CDR1 and CDR2: MDHEN and SYDVKM. CDR3 size: 13 residues. The CDR3 loop is CASLMGGGYEQYF. The DNA of the CDR3 is TGTGCCAGCCTTATGGGGGGAGGTTACGAGCAGTACTTC.

This clone was observed a few times. The chain combines TRBV29-1 with TRBJ2-2; D possibly corresponds to TRBD2 (6 bases). Per the germline V gene, CDR1 is SQVTM and CDR2 is ANQGSEA. With 3 bases removed from V and 5 bases from J, the gap between germline ends came to 10 bases. This CDR3 region has 13 residues. The DNA of the CDR3 is TGCAGCGTTGAGAAGGCGGGGACCGGGGAGCTGTTTTTT. Translated: CSVEKAGTGELFF.

This clone was observed a handful of times. The chain has TRBV4-3 and TRBJ1-1; 8 nucleotides agree with TRBD1. V gave up 3 bases and J gave up 6 bases; unmatched junction bases: 9. Germline CDR1 is LGHNA and CDR2 is YSLEER. The CDR3 consists of 15 residues. CDR3 coding DNA: TGCGCCAGCAGCCACCTCGTCAGGGGGCCTTCTGAAGCTTTCTTT. It translates to CASSHLVRGPSEAFF.